This TCR beta chain appears in the sequencing data of a study of identical twins' blood T cells. Libraries were made from RNA as TCR cDNA, using a modified protocol. TCRdb itself ran the 5' RACE reads through MiXCR, one entry per CDR3 protein. The sample has about 370,000 distinct CDR3 sequences; roughly 31% are singletons. CDR1 is LNHDA, CDR2 SQIVND, per germline (reference sequence). The CDR3 contains 12 residues. V was clipped by 7 bases and J by 6 bases, with 9 bases between them. This chain links TRBV19 with TRBJ2-2; no definite D call. What was sequenced was PBMCs. The TCR was taken from a woman between 18 and 50 years old in good health. The CDR3 coding sequence is TGTGCCAGTAAGGGCCAGGCCGGGGAGCTGTTTTTT. It yields the protein CASKGQAGELFF.